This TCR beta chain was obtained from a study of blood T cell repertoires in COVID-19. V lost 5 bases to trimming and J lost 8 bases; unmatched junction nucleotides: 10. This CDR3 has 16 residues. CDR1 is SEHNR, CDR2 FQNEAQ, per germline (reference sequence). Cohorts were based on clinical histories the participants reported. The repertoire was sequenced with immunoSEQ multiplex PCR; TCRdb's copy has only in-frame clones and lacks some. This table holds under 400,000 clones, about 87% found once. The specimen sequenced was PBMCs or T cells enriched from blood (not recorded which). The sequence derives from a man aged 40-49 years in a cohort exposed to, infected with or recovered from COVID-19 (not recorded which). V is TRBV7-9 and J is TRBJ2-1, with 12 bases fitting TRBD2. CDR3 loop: CASSRTSSGRAHEQFF. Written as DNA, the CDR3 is TGTGCCAGCAGCCGCACGTCTAGCGGGAGGGCCCATGAGCAGTTCTTC. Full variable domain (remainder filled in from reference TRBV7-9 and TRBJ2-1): DTGVSQNPRHKITKRGQNVTFRCDPISEHNRLYWYRQTLGQGPEFLTYFQNEAQLEKSRLLSDRFSAERPKGSFSTLEIQRTEQGDSAMYLCASSRTSSGRAHEQFFGPGTRLTVL.